The 5 T cell receptor beta chains below all came from one sample that was sequenced in a study of PD-L1 blockade in urothelial cancer. The time point here: pretreatment peripheral blood. Using immunoSEQ multiplex PCR, the repertoire was profiled, and TCRdb retains in-frame clones only, with some absent. The sample consists of tens of thousands of clones, 82% of them appearing once. The specimen comprised PBMCs, sampled around atezolizumab (anti-PD-L1) treatment. The receptors here all came from a man aged 55-75 years with urothelial cancer.

The chain uses TRBV9 and TRBJ1-1, with D possibly being TRBD1 (6 bases). Germline CDR1 SGDLS, CDR2 YYNGEE. The CDR3 has 14 amino acids. V lost 3 bases, J lost 8 bases, and 17 bases lay in between. This chain's CDR3 is CASSEDSAGSEAFF. As DNA, the CDR3 is TGTGCCAGCAGCGAGGACAGCGCAGGATCAGAAGCTTTCTTT.

The chain employs TRBV2 and TRBJ1-2, with 10 bases lining up with TRBD1. Germline loops: CDR1 SNHLY, CDR2 FYNNEI. Germline trimming cut 6 bases from V and 7 bases from J; bases unmatched to any gene: 11. The CDR3 extends over 15 amino acids. The CDR3 DNA sequence: TGTGCCAGCAGACCACGACAGGGGGCGGACGGTGGCTACACCTTC. Translated, it gives CASRPRQGADGGYTF.

V is TRBV6-5 and J is TRBJ2-7, with D perhaps TRBD2 (6 bases). This CDR3 is built from 15 residues. Deletions cut 6 bases from V and 0 bases from J, with 15 bases between. From germline, CDR1 is MNHEY and CDR2 SVGAGI. This CDR3 is CASSYYGTDSYEQYF. The CDR3 DNA reads TGTGCCAGCAGCTATTACGGGACTGACTCCTACGAGCAGTACTTC.

This clone was observed a handful of times. CDR3: CATSVAGGSYNEQFF. CDR3 in DNA: TGTGCCACCAGCGTCGCGGGGGGGTCCTACAATGAGCAGTTCTTC. This chain links TRBV15 with TRBJ2-1; TRBD2 matches at 9 bases. J was trimmed by 1 base and V by 5 bases; bases with no gene match: 3. The germline V gene encodes CDR1 LNHNV and CDR2 YYDKDF (reference sequence). The CDR3 is made up of 15 amino acids.

The chain is built from TRBV5-5 and TRBJ1-1; TRBD1 might be the D (6 bases). The CDR3 length is 15 residues. Trimming removed 4 bases at V and 1 base at J, with 14 bases between. The germline gives CDR1 SGHKS, CDR2 YYEKEE (reference sequence). This chain's CDR3 is CASSIEQGWNTEAFF. The CDR3 nucleotides read TGTGCCAGCAGCATAGAACAGGGTTGGAACACTGAAGCTTTCTTT.